Below, 32 T cell receptor beta chains from the same sample are listed, as sequenced in a study of T-cell memory formation after mild COVID-19 (dated by TCRdb to the early 2020s). The method behind the library was 5' RACE. The data were produced on an Illumina NovaSeq 6000. The public reads were quality trimmed at Q25 with fastp and then assembled into clones with MiXCR by TCRdb, keeping productive beta chains. Each CDR3 protein gets just one entry, which takes the most common genes and DNA from the rows behind it. A total of 200,000 to 250,000 distinct CDR3 sequences appear in this sample, about a sixth of them only once. The ten largest clones capture around 3.7% of the sample. What was sequenced was PBMCs or a T cell subset sorted from them (not recorded which). The receptors derive from a man aged 18-30 years who had mild COVID-19 (a few samples of this study predate the infection). The sample titles of this study are shuffled in the database, so cell type and time point are left out; the donor was told from shared clones.

This clonotype was counted between two and nine times. This chain uses TRBV7-2 with TRBJ2-3, with TRBD2 identical over 7 bases. CDR1 and CDR2 from the germline V gene are SGHTA and FQGNSA. This CDR3 has 15 amino acids. J lost 6 bases, V lost 5 bases, and 11 bases had no gene match. The CDR3 bases are TGTGCCAGCAGCCCTCAGGCCGGGAGGCTGGATACGCAGTATTTT. It yields the protein CASSPQAGRLDTQYF.

Many counts were recorded for this clonotype. The chain joins TRBV7-2 to TRBJ2-1; the D call may be TRBD1 or TRBD2 (5 bases each). V lost 3 bases and J lost 2, with 5 bases in between. CDR1 SGHTA and CDR2 FQGNSA come from the germline V gene. The CDR3 is 13 amino acids. CDR3 sequence reads: CASSLGAYNEQFF. The DNA for the CDR3 is TGTGCCAGCAGCTTGGGGGCCTACAATGAGCAGTTCTTC.

V gene TRBV6-2 or TRBV6-3 combines with J gene TRBJ2-4; weak D call: TRBD1 (5 bases). The CDR3 contains 13 residues. V was shortened by 7 bases and J by 6 bases, with 13 bases between the two germline ends. Germline loops: CDR1 MNHEY, CDR2 SVGEGT. The CDR3 region is CASTWTPLNIQYF. As DNA, the CDR3 is TGTGCCAGCACGTGGACACCGCTAAACATTCAGTACTTC.

The V call is TRBV7-2, the J call TRBJ1-3; a possible D gene is TRBD1 (6 bases). Trimming took 3 bases from V and 4 from J, leaving 19 bases between them. Looked up from germline, CDR1 is SGHTA and CDR2 is FQGNSA. CDR3 size: 17 residues. The CDR3 DNA follows: TGTGCCAGCAGCTTGGCCGGGACAATCAGGCCCGGAAACACCATATATTTT. It encodes CASSLAGTIRPGNTIYF.

DNA for the CDR3: TGTGCCAGCAGTTACTCTGGGAGGCGGACTAGCTCCTATAATTCACCCCTCCACTTT. Amino acids: CASSYSGRRTSSYNSPLHF. The chain links TRBV6-2 or TRBV6-3 to TRBJ1-6, with no clear D. This CDR3 region has 19 residues. Trimming took 0 bases from V and 0 from J, leaving 15 bases between them. Germline-derived CDR1 and CDR2 are MNHEY and SVGEGT.

This clonotype occurred a few times. V and J are TRBV7-3 and TRBJ2-7; D is unclear. Germline V gene data show CDR1 as SGHTA and CDR2 as FQGTGA. Trimming pared 11 bases from V and 3 bases from J, leaving 5 bases between. CDR3 size: 9 residues. CDR3 protein: CAGFYEQYV. The CDR3 DNA reads as TGTGCCGGGTTCTACGAGCAGTACGTC.

This rearrangement joins TRBV24-1 to TRBJ2-4; 11 bases align to TRBD2. V dropped 4 bases and J dropped 6; count of bases not matched to a gene: 7. The CDR3 runs to 16 residues. Germline V gives CDR1 KGHDR, CDR2 SFDVKD. In DNA, the CDR3 is TGTGCCACCAGTGACCGACTAGCGGGGTCGTTAAACATTCAGTACTTC. It is translated as CATSDRLAGSLNIQYF.

The table lists this clonotype with many counts. The J gene is TRBJ1-1, the V gene TRBV4-3; 7 bases fit TRBD1. The CDR3 is made up of 14 amino acids. Germline CDR1 is LGHNA and CDR2 is YSLEER. J gave up 3 bases and V 3 bases, and 4 bases lay outside the gene matches. This CDR3 is CASSHPDRDTEAFF. CDR3 nucleotides: TGCGCCAGCAGCCATCCCGACAGGGACACTGAAGCTTTCTTT.

The chain recombines TRBV24-1 with TRBJ2-5; 8 bases agree with TRBD2. Trimming at V came to 3 bases and at J to 5 bases, leaving 7 bases not matched to a gene. The V gene's germline CDR1 is KGHDR and CDR2 SFDVKD. The CDR3 is 15 residues long. The DNA for the CDR3 is TGTGCCACCAGTGATCGCGGGGGGACGGGGGAGACCCAGTACTTC. Translated, it gives CATSDRGGTGETQYF.

The table lists this clonotype with a few counts. The rearrangement uses TRBV4-1 and TRBJ2-5; 9 nucleotides match TRBD1. CDR3 length equals 15 residues. The V gene's germline CDR1 is MGHRA and CDR2 YSYEKL. The V and J ends lost 1 base and 4 bases, in that order; junction bases with no gene match: 4. The CDR3 here is CASSQGPGQGETQYF. DNA of the CDR3: TGCGCCAGCAGCCAAGGTCCGGGACAGGGAGAGACCCAGTACTTC.

The V and J genes are TRBV6-2 or TRBV6-3 and TRBJ2-7; D ambiguous. This CDR3 spans 14 amino acids. Germline CDR1 reads MNHEY; CDR2 reads SVGEGT. Trimming cost V 6 bases and J 3 bases, with 15 bases left between them. As DNA, the CDR3 is TGTGCCAGCAGAGCCCGGGTGAACCTCTACGAGCAGTACTTC. Translating it yields CASRARVNLYEQYF.

The rearrangement uses TRBV7-9 and TRBJ1-2; D call uncertain. Germline CDR1 is SEHNR and CDR2 is FQNEAQ (reference sequence). Trimming shortened V by 2 bases and J by 3 bases, and 10 bases separated the two germline ends. This CDR3 comprises 14 residues. In DNA form, the CDR3 reads TGTGCCAGCAGCTTATGGTCAGGTGACTATGGCTACACCTTC. Amino acid sequence: CASSLWSGDYGYTF.

The gene calls are TRBV5-1 and TRBJ2-4, with 11 bases that match TRBD2. CDR1 is SGHRS and CDR2 is YFSETQ in the germline V gene. V was pared by 2 bases and J by 8 bases, with 6 bases of the junction left unmatched. This CDR3 spans 15 amino acids. CDR3: CASSFLAGGGDIQYF. Written as DNA, the CDR3 is TGCGCCAGCAGCTTCCTAGCGGGGGGCGGGGACATTCAGTACTTC.

The sample holds many counts of this clonotype. The chain carries TRBV5-1 and TRBJ2-1, with TRBD2 identical over 13 bases. Germline V gene lookup returns CDR1 SGHRS and CDR2 YFSETQ. The CDR3 runs 16 residues. V lost 4 bases, J lost 4 bases, and 5 bases stayed unmatched. CDR3 bases: TGCGCCAGCAGCCCGAGGACTAGCGGGGGATACAATGAGCAGTTCTTC. Amino acids: CASSPRTSGGYNEQFF.

This clonotype appeared a few times. The chain recombines TRBV11-2 with TRBJ2-1; 9 bases align to TRBD2. Germline CDR1 is SGHAT and CDR2 is FQNNGV. The V segment lost 5 bases and the J segment 2 bases; nucleotides outside the gene matches: 4. The CDR3 is 15 residues long. The CDR3 DNA follows: TGTGCCAGCAGCGAAGCGGGGGGACCCTACAATGAGCAGTTCTTC. Translating it yields CASSEAGGPYNEQFF.

This clonotype has more than one count but fewer than ten. The chain uses TRBV7-2 and TRBJ2-3, with 9 nucleotides matching TRBD2. The V segment lost 2 bases and the J segment 4 bases; nucleotides outside the gene matches: 13. Germline V gene data show CDR1 as SGHTA and CDR2 as FQGNSA. This CDR3 spans 18 amino acids. CDR3 DNA sequence: TGTGCCAGCAGCTTAAGTTGGCTAGCGGGGTTGGGGGCAGATACGCAGTATTTT. This sequence encodes CASSLSWLAGLGADTQYF.

This clonotype has a handful of counts. This chain links TRBV7-2 with TRBJ2-7, with a weak D call TRBD1 (6 bases). The V and J ends lost 5 bases and 7 bases respectively, with 27 bases between them. The germline V gene encodes CDR1 SGHTA and CDR2 FQGNSA. This CDR3 spans 17 amino acids. The CDR3 sequence is CASSILSASQGIGEQYF. CDR3 bases: TGTGCCAGCAGCATACTCTCCGCTTCACAGGGAATCGGGGAGCAGTACTTC.

This clonotype was seen only a few times. The rearrangement joins TRBV5-1 to TRBJ2-1, with unresolved D. Germline assignment: CDR1 SGHRS and CDR2 YFSETQ. There are 13 residues in the CDR3. Deletions cut 7 bases from V and 5 bases from J, with 13 bases between. The CDR3 loop is CASHEQIDNEQFF. CDR3 nucleotides: TGCGCCAGCCACGAACAGATCGACAATGAGCAGTTCTTC.

This clonotype was seen more than once but under ten times. The genes are TRBV6-6 and TRBJ1-6; 7 bases are shared with TRBD1. The V and J ends lost 2 bases and 8 bases, in that order; junction bases with no gene match: 15. From germline, CDR1 is MNHNY and CDR2 SVGAGI (reference sequence). The CDR3 contains 18 residues. CDR3 nucleotide sequence: TGTGCCAGCAGTTACCCAGCCCCGGCGAACAGGGGAGATTCACCCCTCCACTTT. Protein sequence: CASSYPAPANRGDSPLHF.

This clonotype has only a few counts. The V call is TRBV24-1, the J call TRBJ1-1, with D perhaps TRBD1 (6 bases). CDR1 is KGHDR and CDR2 is SFDVKD in the germline V gene. Between the trimmed V and J ends, which lost 2 bases and 3 bases, there was a span of 12 bases. CDR3 length: 15 amino acids. The CDR3 nucleotides read TGTGCCACCAGTGATTCAAGGGCAGGGGACACTGAAGCTTTCTTT. It is translated as CATSDSRAGDTEAFF.

This clonotype was counted at least ten times. The CDR3 spells CASSQESLGRNEQFF. The CDR3, as DNA: TGTGCCAGCAGCCAAGAATCCTTAGGCCGGAATGAGCAGTTCTTC. V usage is TRBV3-1 and J usage is TRBJ2-1; D call uncertain. Germline-derived CDR1 and CDR2 are LGHDT and YNNKEL (reference sequence). CDR3 length equals 15 residues. V was cut by 0 bases and J by 7 bases, with 13 bases left in between.

This sequence joins TRBV6-5 and TRBJ1-4; 11 nucleotides line up with TRBD1. This CDR3 region has 15 residues. Germline V lookup: CDR1 MNHEY, CDR2 SVGAGI. J gave up 10 bases and V 5 bases, and 9 bases lay outside the gene matches. CDR3 protein: CASSRTGGERGKLFF. The DNA of the CDR3 is TGTGCCAGCAGTAGGACAGGGGGCGAGAGAGGAAAACTGTTTTTT.

The table lists this clonotype with a few counts. The V gene is TRBV5-1, the J gene TRBJ2-3; 13 nucleotides line up with TRBD2. Per germline, CDR1 SGHRS and CDR2 YFSETQ. The CDR3 has 16 residues. V was clipped by 1 base and J by 11 bases; unmatched bases: 10. CDR3 region: CASSLRTSGGVGKQYF. For the CDR3, the DNA is TGCGCCAGCAGCTTGCGGACTAGCGGGGGCGTCGGAAAGCAGTATTTT.

The chain carries TRBV4-2 and TRBJ1-3, with D possibly being TRBD1 (5 bases). The CDR3 has 15 amino acids. Trimming took off 0 bases at V and 0 bases at J, with 6 bases between the two ends. The germline V gene has CDR1 LGHNA and CDR2 YNFKEQ. In nucleotides, the CDR3 is TGTGCCAGCAGCCAAGACGACAGCTCTGGAAACACCATATATTTT. This encodes CASSQDDSSGNTIYF.

This rearrangement joins TRBV5-1 to TRBJ1-4; TRBD1 is a possible D gene (5 bases). The CDR3 length is 13 residues. With 1 base removed from V and 8 bases from J, the gap between germline ends came to 9 bases. Germline assignment: CDR1 SGHRS and CDR2 YFSETQ. The CDR3 DNA follows: TGCGCCAGCAGCTTGCAGACAGACGAAAAACTGTTTTTT. Translating it yields CASSLQTDEKLFF.

This chain joins TRBV4-1 and TRBJ2-1; D could derive from TRBD1 or TRBD2 (5 bases each). CDR3 size: 16 residues. Germline-derived CDR1 and CDR2 are MGHRA and YSYEKL. Deletions cut 2 bases from V and 5 bases from J, with 16 bases between. CDR3 loop: CASSQPRDGKDNEQFF. The CDR3 DNA reads TGCGCCAGCAGCCAACCCCGGGACGGGAAAGACAATGAGCAGTTCTTC.

The J gene is TRBJ2-3, the V gene TRBV28; tentatively, D is TRBD1 (6 bases). Germline CDR1 is MDHEN and CDR2 is SYDVKM. The CDR3 has 14 residues. V lost 3 bases to trimming and J lost 6 bases, with 13 bases between them. The DNA of the CDR3 is TGTGCCAGCAGTTTCGCAGGGGCGCGGGATACGCAGTATTTT. This translates into CASSFAGARDTQYF.

This clonotype was seen only a few times. The V and J genes are TRBV6-5 and TRBJ1-4, with TRBD1 as a possible D gene (5 bases). V was pared by 0 bases and J by 2 bases, with 7 bases between. This CDR3 is 15 amino acids long. CDR1 and CDR2 (germline): MNHEY, SVGAGI. CDR3 protein: CASSYSRGTNEKLFF. The CDR3, as DNA: TGTGCCAGCAGTTACTCTCGGGGCACTAATGAAAAACTGTTTTTT.

A few counts support this clonotype. The gene calls are TRBV7-9 and TRBJ2-5; 7 bases line up with TRBD2. After removal of 7 bases from V and 7 bases from J, the junction contained 12 bases not matched to a gene. The CDR3 runs 14 residues. The germline CDR1 and CDR2 sequences are SEHNR and FQNEAQ (reference sequence). The CDR3 spells CASKNSGAAGTQYF. For the CDR3, the DNA is TGTGCCAGCAAGAACAGCGGGGCCGCAGGGACCCAGTACTTC.

V usage is TRBV6-5 and J usage is TRBJ2-1; maybe TRBD2 (5 bases). Germline-derived CDR1 and CDR2 are MNHEY and SVGAGI. The germline V and J ends were trimmed by 0 bases and 7 bases, with 13 bases remaining between them. The CDR3 loop spans 15 amino acids. CDR3 sequence (DNA): TGTGCCAGCAGTTACTCGAGAGTCCGGGATAATGAGCAGTTCTTC. This encodes CASSYSRVRDNEQFF.

In its sample, this clonotype was seen many times. This chain links TRBV2 with TRBJ1-1; possible D gene TRBD1, 5 bases. V gave up 8 bases and J gave up 3 bases, with 16 bases separating them. The CDR3 length is 14 residues. Germline values: CDR1 SNHLY, CDR2 FYNNEI. CDR3 residues: CASEVAGGHTEAFF. For the CDR3, the DNA is TGTGCCAGCGAGGTGGCGGGGGGACACACTGAAGCTTTCTTT.

The table lists this clonotype with many counts. J is TRBJ1-2 and V is TRBV18; D gene unclear. Between the trimmed V and J ends, which lost 3 bases and 2 bases, there was a span of 7 bases. Looked up from germline, CDR1 is KGHSH and CDR2 is LQKENI. This CDR3 contains 13 residues. CDR3 sequence: CASSPPGNYGYTF. In nucleotides, the CDR3 is TGTGCCAGCTCACCCCCGGGAAACTATGGCTACACCTTC.